A selection of T cell receptor beta chains follows, all from one sample in a study of glioma-infiltrating T cells after dendritic cell vaccination. The method was immunoSEQ multiplex PCR; TCRdb's version includes in-frame clones alone and lacks a portion of them. The sample holds more than 95,000 clones; around 91% are singletons and the top ten take 2.7%. The input for sequencing was blood, taken after dendritic cell vaccination. All receptors derive from a human donor with glioblastoma. Each CDR3 is given with its conserved first and last residue. The D gene is left open where the match is weak. Part of the rows lack a size; the others show once, few, many or a class for expanded clones.

cdr3_aa: CATSRDSGQGSEKLFF
cdr3_nt: TGTGCCACCAGCAGAGACTCTGGACAGGGGAGTGAAAAACTGTTTTTT
clone_size: few
d_call: TRBD1
v_call: TRBV15
j_call: TRBJ1-4

cdr3_aa: CASSDRSGISYEQYF
cdr3_nt: TGTGCCAGCAGTGACCGAAGCGGCATCTCCTACGAGCAGTACTTC
clone_size: .
d_call: .
v_call: TRBV6-1
j_call: TRBJ2-7

cdr3_aa: CATSPRNYGYTF
cdr3_nt: TGTGCCACCTCGCCTCGGAACTATGGCTACACCTTC
clone_size: .
d_call: .
v_call: TRBV6-1
j_call: TRBJ1-2

cdr3_aa: CASSYGTGIGELFF
cdr3_nt: TGTGCCAGCAGTTACGGGACAGGGATCGGGGAGCTGTTTTTT
clone_size: .
d_call: TRBD1
v_call: TRBV6-5
j_call: TRBJ2-2

cdr3_aa: CARNKTENYNSPLHF
cdr3_nt: TGTGCCAGAAATAAAACAGAGAATTATAATTCACCCCTCCACTTT
clone_size: .
d_call: .
v_call: TRBV27
j_call: TRBJ1-6

cdr3_aa: CASSVTGTGIGNTIYF
cdr3_nt: TGCGCCAGCAGCGTCACCGGGACAGGGATTGGAAACACCATATATTTT
clone_size: few
d_call: TRBD1
v_call: TRBV5-1
j_call: TRBJ1-3

cdr3_aa: CASSPVGSGAYEQYF
cdr3_nt: TGCGCCAGCAGCCCAGTCGGTAGCGGGGCTTACGAGCAGTACTTC
clone_size: .
d_call: TRBD2
v_call: TRBV4-1
j_call: TRBJ2-7

cdr3_aa: CASSLMGGRVNTEAFF
cdr3_nt: TGCGCCAGCAGCCTAATGGGGGGGCGCGTGAACACTGAAGCTTTCTTT
clone_size: once
d_call: .
v_call: TRBV5-1
j_call: TRBJ1-1

cdr3_aa: CASSGPSGGAYEQFF
cdr3_nt: TGTGCCAGCAGTGGGCCTAGCGGGGGGGCGTATGAGCAGTTCTTC
clone_size: .
d_call: TRBD2
v_call: TRBV6-1
j_call: TRBJ2-1

cdr3_aa: CASQLAGTETQYF
cdr3_nt: TGCGCCAGCCAACTAGCGGGAACGGAGACGCAGTATTTT
clone_size: .
d_call: TRBD2
v_call: TRBV10-2
j_call: TRBJ2-3

cdr3_aa: CASSSRAGTSGSSPYEQYF
cdr3_nt: TGTGCCAGCAGCTCTCGAGCCGGGACTAGCGGGAGCTCCCCCTACGAGCAGTACTTC
clone_size: .
d_call: TRBD2
v_call: TRBV9
j_call: TRBJ2-7

cdr3_aa: CISDEQFF
cdr3_nt: TGCATTTCGGATGAGCAGTTCTTC
clone_size: .
d_call: .
v_call: TRBV20-1
j_call: TRBJ2-1

cdr3_aa: CASSTLGRGTGELFF
cdr3_nt: TGTGCCAGCAGTACCCTGGGCAGGGGGACCGGGGAGCTGTTTTTT
clone_size: .
d_call: TRBD1
v_call: TRBV7-8
j_call: TRBJ2-2

cdr3_aa: CASSSGQGYGYTF
cdr3_nt: TGCGCCAGCAGCTCCGGACAGGGCTATGGCTACACCTTC
clone_size: few
d_call: TRBD1
v_call: TRBV5-1
j_call: TRBJ1-2

cdr3_aa: CASRDRLNTGELFF
cdr3_nt: TGTGCCAGCAGGGACAGATTGAACACCGGGGAGCTGTTTTTT
clone_size: .
d_call: .
v_call: TRBV7-8
j_call: TRBJ2-2

cdr3_aa: CASSSRQVDEQFF
cdr3_nt: TGTGCTAGCAGCTCCCGCCAGGTAGATGAGCAGTTCTTC
clone_size: .
d_call: .
v_call: TRBV7-7
j_call: TRBJ2-1

cdr3_aa: CASSYSAASNPEAFF
cdr3_nt: TGTGCCAGCAGTTACTCGGCGGCCTCAAACCCTGAAGCTTTCTTT
clone_size: .
d_call: .
v_call: TRBV6-6
j_call: TRBJ1-1

cdr3_aa: CASSVNSGGQETQYF
cdr3_nt: TGCGCCAGCAGTGTAAATAGCGGGGGACAAGAGACCCAGTACTTC
clone_size: .
d_call: TRBD2
v_call: TRBV10-2
j_call: TRBJ2-5